The clone carrying this T cell receptor (beta chain) was detected ten times or more. The sample originates from a study of low-dose radiotherapy and immunotherapy resistance in tumors. Primers used for first-strand cDNA, a TRAV- and TRBV-specific set, covered both alpha and beta chains. Amplification of TCRs used a constant-region primer and V-primer adapter for around 18 PCR cycles. TCRdb fed the reads into MiXCR, producing one record per CDR3 protein. The table includes 35,000 to 45,000 distinct CDR3 sequences, about 25% detected once. V was pared by 5 bases and J by 6 bases, with 20 bases between. CDR1 is MNHEY and CDR2 is SMNVEV in the germline V gene (reference sequence). The CDR3 totals 15 residues. Time point: after trial treatment. The treatment: LDRT plus nivolumab, ipilimumab, low-dose cyclophosphamide and aspirin (RACIN trial).

This chain links TRBV27 with TRBJ2-7; D unclear. The sequence came from a male donor with prostate cancer. The sequencing here drew on PBMCs, taken after low-dose radiotherapy plus immunotherapy. The CDR3 loop reads CASSLFPLGFGEQYF. The CDR3 DNA sequence: TGTGCCAGCAGTCTATTCCCCTTAGGGTTTGGCGAGCAGTACTTC.